These 12 T cell receptor beta chains originate from one sample sequenced in a study of blood T cell repertoires in COVID-19. Repertoires were generated with immunoSEQ multiplex PCR, while TCRdb's copy carries only in-frame clones and drops some. The sample holds 200,000 to 250,000 clones, 75% to 85% seen once. The sequencing input was peripheral blood. Receptor source: a human donor in a cohort sampled during active COVID-19.

V is TRBV6-1 and J is TRBJ1-2; 7 bases are a match to TRBD1. The J segment lost 1 base and the V segment lost 3 bases, leaving 2 bases of the junction unmatched. The CDR3 consists of 14 residues. The germline V gene has CDR1 MNHNS and CDR2 SASEGT. CDR3 nucleotides: TGTGCCAGCAGTGAGGGGACAGATAACTATGGCTACACCTTC. This sequence encodes CASSEGTDNYGYTF.

This chain joins TRBV19 and TRBJ1-5; D gene uncertain. Germline-derived CDR1 and CDR2 are LNHDA and SQIVND (reference sequence). Deletions cut 6 bases from V and 0 bases from J, with 12 bases between. The CDR3 is made up of 15 amino acids. The CDR3 is CASSRVPFSNQPQHF. The CDR3 DNA follows: TGTGCCAGTAGCCGGGTCCCTTTTAGCAATCAGCCCCAGCATTTT.

This sequence joins TRBV29-1 and TRBJ2-4, with D perhaps matching TRBD1 (5 bases). This CDR3 comprises 15 residues. Germline CDR1 and CDR2: SQVTM and ANQGSEA. With 5 bases removed from V and 0 bases from J, the gap between germline ends came to 14 bases. In nucleotides, the CDR3 is TGCAGCGTTAGTGACAGAGCACTAGCCAAAAACATTCAGTACTTC. It codes for CSVSDRALAKNIQYF.

V usage is TRBV28 and J usage is TRBJ1-1, with 7 bases that match TRBD1. After removal of 7 bases from V and 2 bases from J, the junction contained 7 bases not matched to a gene. The CDR3 extends over 14 amino acids. Germline lookup yields CDR1 MDHEN and CDR2 SYDVKM. The CDR3 DNA reads as TGTGCCAGCACCAGAGGGGGCGTAAACACTGAAGCTTTCTTT. This translates into CASTRGGVNTEAFF.

This rearrangement joins TRBV27 to TRBJ2-7, with 7 bases identical to TRBD1. V dropped 6 bases and J dropped 3; count of bases not matched to a gene: 8. The germline V gene has CDR1 MNHEY and CDR2 SMNVEV (reference sequence). The CDR3 has 14 residues. This CDR3 is CASSSGTEVYEQYF. The DNA for the CDR3 is TGTGCCAGCAGCTCCGGGACAGAAGTCTACGAGCAGTACTTC.

There are a few counts of this clone. The chain links TRBV11-2 to TRBJ2-5; possibly TRBD1 for D (5 bases). The germline gives CDR1 SGHAT, CDR2 FQNNGV. Trimming removed 1 base at V and 5 bases at J, with 11 bases between. The CDR3 is 14 amino acids. CDR3 in amino acids: CASSLAQGLETQYF. Here the CDR3 DNA reads TGTGCCAGCAGCTTAGCCCAGGGATTGGAGACCCAGTACTTC.

The gene calls are TRBV30 and TRBJ2-1, with D possibly being TRBD1 (8 bases). CDR1 and CDR2 from the germline V gene are GTSNPN and SVGIG (reference sequence). This CDR3 is built from 15 residues. The V end was cut by 2 bases, the J end by 7 bases, with 18 bases between. The CDR3 here is CAWSLQQGGRNEQFF. The CDR3 DNA follows: TGTGCCTGGAGTTTACAACAGGGGGGGCGGAATGAGCAGTTCTTC. The full variable domain, with the rest looked up from reference TRBV30 and TRBJ2-1, is SQTIHQWPATLVQPVGSPLSLECTVEGTSNPNLYWYRQAAGRGLQLLFYSVGIGQISSEVPQNLSASRPQDRQFILSSKKLLLSDSGFYLCAWSLQQGGRNEQFFGPGTRLTVL.

V usage is TRBV3-1 (or the pseudogene TRBV3-2) and J usage is TRBJ2-5; TRBD2 is a possible D gene (6 bases). There are 15 residues in the CDR3. Trimming cost V 5 bases and J 5 bases, with 18 bases left between them. The germline V gene encodes CDR1 LGHDT and CDR2 YNNKEL (reference sequence). The CDR3 protein is CASSDTTGGWETQYF. As DNA, the CDR3 is TGTGCCAGCAGCGACACGACCGGGGGTTGGGAGACCCAGTACTTC.

V and J are TRBV20-1 and TRBJ1-4; TRBD1 might be the D (5 bases). The germline CDR1 and CDR2 sequences are DFQATT and SNEGSKA (reference sequence). V lost 3 bases to trimming and J lost 3 bases, with 11 bases between them. The CDR3 is 14 residues long. This CDR3 is CSASTGGANEKLFF. In DNA, the CDR3 is TGCAGTGCTAGTACGGGGGGGGCTAATGAAAAACTGTTTTTT.

This chain joins TRBV6-5 and TRBJ2-7; D gene uncertain. CDR1 is MNHEY and CDR2 is SVGAGI in the germline V gene. Trimming removed 6 bases from V and 2 bases from J, with 8 bases in between. CDR3 length: 12 residues. The CDR3 loop is CASRRHPYEQYF. The CDR3 DNA is TGTGCCAGCAGGCGGCACCCCTACGAGCAGTACTTC.

The V gene is TRBV5-1, the J gene TRBJ2-1; 10 nucleotides agree with TRBD2. CDR3 length equals 19 residues. With 0 bases clipped from V and 3 bases from J, the junction kept 12 bases outside the gene matches. Germline-derived CDR1 and CDR2 are SGHRS and YFSETQ. This CDR3 is CASSLAGGSGRAFYNEQFF. CDR3 bases: TGCGCCAGCAGCTTGGCCGGGGGGAGCGGGAGGGCCTTCTACAATGAGCAGTTCTTC. Based on the CDR3 plus reference TRBV5-1 and TRBJ2-1, the full variable domain is KAGVTQTPRYLIKTRGQQVTLSCSPISGHRSVSWYQQTPGQGLQFLFEYFSETQRNKGNFPGRFSGRQFSNSRSEMNVSTLELGDSALYLCASSLAGGSGRAFYNEQFFGPGTRLTVL.

The chain employs TRBV5-1 and TRBJ2-7; TRBD2 aligns across 7 bases. With V trimmed by 4 bases and J by 6 bases, 4 bases remained unmatched. CDR3 length equals 12 residues. The V gene's germline CDR1 is SGHRS and CDR2 YFSETQ. The CDR3 loop is CASSITSVEQYF. The CDR3 region has the DNA TGCGCCAGCAGCATCACTAGCGTCGAGCAGTACTTC. Filled out from reference TRBV5-1 and TRBJ2-7, the complete variable domain reads KAGVTQTPRYLIKTRGQQVTLSCSPISGHRSVSWYQQTPGQGLQFLFEYFSETQRNKGNFPGRFSGRQFSNSRSEMNVSTLELGDSALYLCASSITSVEQYFGPGTRLTVT.